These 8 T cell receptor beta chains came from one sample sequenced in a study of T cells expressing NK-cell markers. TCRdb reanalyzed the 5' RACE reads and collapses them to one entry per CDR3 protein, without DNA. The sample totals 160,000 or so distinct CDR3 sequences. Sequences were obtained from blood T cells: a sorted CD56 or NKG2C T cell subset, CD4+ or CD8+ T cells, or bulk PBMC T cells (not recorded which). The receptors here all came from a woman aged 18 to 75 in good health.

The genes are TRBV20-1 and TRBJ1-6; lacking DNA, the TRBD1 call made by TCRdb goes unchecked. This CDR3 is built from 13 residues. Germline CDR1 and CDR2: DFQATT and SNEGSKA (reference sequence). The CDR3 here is CSAPDRVGSPLHF.

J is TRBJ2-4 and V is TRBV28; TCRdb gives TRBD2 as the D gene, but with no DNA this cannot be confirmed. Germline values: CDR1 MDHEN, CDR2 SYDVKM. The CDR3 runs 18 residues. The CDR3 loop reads CASSPGTSGLLAKNIQYF.

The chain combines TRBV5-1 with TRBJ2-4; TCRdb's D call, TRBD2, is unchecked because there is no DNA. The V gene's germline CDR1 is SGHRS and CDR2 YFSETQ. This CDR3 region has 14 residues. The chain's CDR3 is CASSNRDSRDYQYF.

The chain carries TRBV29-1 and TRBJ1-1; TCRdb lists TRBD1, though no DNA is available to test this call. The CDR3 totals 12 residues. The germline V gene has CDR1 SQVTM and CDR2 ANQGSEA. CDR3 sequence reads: CSVVQGAGGAFF.

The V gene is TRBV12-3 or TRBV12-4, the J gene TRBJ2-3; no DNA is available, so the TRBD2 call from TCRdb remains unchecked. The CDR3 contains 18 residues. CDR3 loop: CASSLRASGRAGADTQYF.

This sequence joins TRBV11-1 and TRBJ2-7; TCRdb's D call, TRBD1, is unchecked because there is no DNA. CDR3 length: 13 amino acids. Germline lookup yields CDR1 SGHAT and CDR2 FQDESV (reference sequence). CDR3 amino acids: CASSGTAQYEQYF.

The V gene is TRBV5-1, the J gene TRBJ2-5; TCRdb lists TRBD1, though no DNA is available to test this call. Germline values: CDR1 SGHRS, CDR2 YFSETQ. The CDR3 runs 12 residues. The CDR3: CASSLRGETQYF.

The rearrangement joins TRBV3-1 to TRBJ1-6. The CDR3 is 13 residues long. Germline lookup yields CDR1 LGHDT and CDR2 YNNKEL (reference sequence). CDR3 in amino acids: CASSQGVNSPLHF. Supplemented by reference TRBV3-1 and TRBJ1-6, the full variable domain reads DTAVSQTPKYLVTQMGNDKSIKCEQNLGHDTMYWYKQDSKKFLKIMFSYNNKELIINETVPNRFSPKSPDKAHLNLHINSLELGDSAVYFCASSQGVNSPLHFGNGTRLTVT.